These 23 T cell receptor beta chains originate from one sample sequenced in a study of cytomegalovirus exposure and HLA in healthy donors. Use of 60 Vbeta and 13 Jbeta primers characterized the PCR. The method was immunoSEQ multiplex PCR; TCRdb's version includes in-frame clones alone and lacks a portion of them. The sample holds 89,000 or so clones, 84% seen once. Sample: PBMCs. The receptors here all came from a woman under 30 in good health and CMV-seropositive.

This chain uses TRBV6-1 with TRBJ2-1; TRBD2 is a possible D gene (6 bases). V was pared by 3 bases and J by 2 bases, with 8 bases between. The CDR3 extends over 14 amino acids. Germline V gene sequence: CDR1 MNHNS, CDR2 SASEGT. CDR3 DNA: TGTGCCAGCAGTGACGGGACTGCCTACAATGAGCAGTTCTTC. It translates to CASSDGTAYNEQFF.

The chain uses TRBV6-4 and TRBJ1-2; D is perhaps TRBD1 (5 bases). Trimming cost V 6 bases and J 3 bases, with 23 bases left between them. Looked up from germline, CDR1 is MRHNA and CDR2 is SNTAGT. The CDR3 is 17 residues long. The CDR3 region has the DNA TGTGCCAGCAGCTACAAGCTTAGACAGACCTATGACTATGGCTACACCTTC. Amino acid sequence: CASSYKLRQTYDYGYTF.

The rearrangement uses TRBV4-1 and TRBJ2-6; a weak D match, TRBD2 (5 bases). Germline loops: CDR1 MGHRA, CDR2 YSYEKL. V was shortened by 4 bases and J by 2 bases, with 18 bases between the two germline ends. This CDR3 is 18 amino acids long. The CDR3 DNA reads TGCGCCAGCAGCCCGAGGGAGTTGAGGCAGCCTGGGGCCAACGTCCTGACTTTC. Encoded protein: CASSPRELRQPGANVLTF.

This clone has a handful of counts. The V gene is TRBV6-5, the J gene TRBJ1-1; D call uncertain. The length of the CDR3 is 12 residues. The ends were cut back, 9 bases at V and 0 bases at J, with 8 bases in the middle. From germline, CDR1 is MNHEY and CDR2 SVGAGI. CDR3 sequence (DNA): TGTGCCAGTTTTGAGATGAACACTGAAGCTTTCTTT. As protein: CASFEMNTEAFF.

This chain connects TRBV6-1 to TRBJ1-4, with TRBD1 as a possible D gene (5 bases). Looked up from germline, CDR1 is MNHNS and CDR2 is SASEGT. Trimming left V 2 bases short and J 5 bases short, with 9 bases between. This CDR3 has 14 residues. The CDR3 DNA follows: TGTGCCAGCAGTGAACAGGGTTTGAATGAAAAACTGTTTTTT. Encoded protein: CASSEQGLNEKLFF.

The chain combines TRBV9 with TRBJ1-3; maybe TRBD1 (5 bases). The CDR3 has 18 residues. With 2 bases removed from V and 0 bases from J, the gap between germline ends came to 18 bases. The V gene's germline CDR1 is SGDLS and CDR2 YYNGEE. The CDR3: CASSVDGQTEFSGNTIYF. The CDR3 coding sequence is TGTGCCAGCAGCGTTGACGGACAAACCGAATTCTCTGGAAACACCATATATTTT.

The chain recombines TRBV7-6 with TRBJ1-6, with D maybe TRBD1 (5 bases). Germline V gives CDR1 SGHVS, CDR2 FNYEAQ. With 4 bases removed from V and 7 bases from J, the gap between germline ends came to 14 bases. This CDR3 is built from 15 residues. The CDR3 protein is CASSSLGRGNSPLHF. CDR3 nucleotides: TGTGCCAGCAGCTCCCTCGGCCGGGGGAATTCACCCCTCCACTTT.

This rearrangement joins TRBV7-3 to TRBJ1-2; TRBD1 might be the D (5 bases). Per germline, CDR1 SGHTA and CDR2 FQGTGA. CDR3 length: 14 residues. The V end lost 4 bases, the J end lost 8 bases, and 17 bases lay between the germline ends. CDR3 bases: TGTGCCAGCAGCTCCAATCCGGGGGTAGGGGGCTACACCTTC. Translated: CASSSNPGVGGYTF. Variable domain in full (rest from reference TRBV7-3 and TRBJ1-2): GAGVSQTPSNKVTEKGKYVELRCDPISGHTALYWYRQSLGQGPEFLIYFQGTGAADDSGLPNDRFFAVRPEGSVSTLKIQRTERGDSAVYLCASSSNPGVGGYTFGSGTRLTVV.

The chain joins TRBV19 to TRBJ1-5; perhaps TRBD1 as D (6 bases). Germline CDR1 is LNHDA and CDR2 is SQIVND (reference sequence). The CDR3 consists of 16 residues. Trimming took 7 bases from V and 1 from J, leaving 17 bases between them. CDR3: CASKRGGGQSNQPQHF. CDR3 nucleotide sequence: TGTGCCAGTAAAAGGGGGGGCGGACAAAGCAATCAGCCCCAGCATTTT.

The rearrangement uses TRBV28 and TRBJ2-2; TRBD1 might be the D (6 bases). There are 14 residues in the CDR3. Germline V lookup: CDR1 MDHEN, CDR2 SYDVKM. The V gene lost 4 bases and the J gene lost 2 bases, with 8 bases spanning the gap. CDR3: CASSSRGNTGELFF. CDR3 sequence (DNA): TGTGCCAGCAGTTCCAGGGGTAACACCGGGGAGCTGTTTTTT. The whole variable domain, filled in from reference TRBV28 and TRBJ2-2, reads DVKVTQSSRYLVKRTGEKVFLECVQDMDHENMFWYRQDPGLGLRLIYFSYDVKMKEKGDIPEGYSVSREKKERFSLILESASTNQTSMYLCASSSRGNTGELFFGEGSRLTVL.

The CDR3: CASSERQGGIKGTQYF. The CDR3 region has the DNA TGTGCCAGCAGTGAGCGACAGGGTGGGATTAAGGGGACCCAGTACTTC. The chain combines TRBV6-1 with TRBJ2-5; 7 nucleotides align to TRBD1. Per the germline V gene, CDR1 is MNHNS and CDR2 is SASEGT. J was trimmed by 7 bases and V by 3 bases; bases with no gene match: 14. CDR3 length: 16 amino acids.

This chain uses TRBV4-1 with TRBJ2-7, with D unclear. Looked up from germline, CDR1 is MGHRA and CDR2 is YSYEKL. The CDR3 sequence is 13 residues long. V lost 1 base to trimming and J lost 3 bases, with 7 bases between them. CDR3 DNA: TGCGCCAGCAGCCAAGGTCCCGGCTACGAGCAGTACTTC. This sequence encodes CASSQGPGYEQYF.

The chain is built from TRBV5-8 and TRBJ1-2, with no clear D. V was pared by 1 base and J by 5 bases, with 12 bases between. The CDR3 has 14 amino acids. Germline assignment: CDR1 SGHTS and CDR2 YDEGEE. The CDR3 nucleotides read TGTGCCAGCAGCTTGCCGGAGCTTAAATATGGCTACACCTTC. As protein: CASSLPELKYGYTF.

The genes are TRBV2 and TRBJ2-4; D gene unclear. This CDR3 is built from 12 residues. Germline V lookup: CDR1 SNHLY, CDR2 FYNNEI. V was pared by 9 bases and J by 8 bases, with 14 bases between. CDR3 sequence: CASVSETDIQYF. CDR3 coding DNA: TGTGCCAGTGTATCGGAGACCGACATTCAGTACTTC.

The chain joins TRBV7-8 to TRBJ2-7; perhaps TRBD1 as D (7 bases). The CDR3 has 16 amino acids. Trimming removed 5 bases from V and 0 bases from J, with 17 bases in between. The germline V gene encodes CDR1 SGHVS and CDR2 FQNEAQ. This CDR3 is CASSPGGQGGSYEQYF. CDR3 nucleotide sequence: TGTGCCAGCAGCCCAGGGGGGCAGGGTGGCTCCTACGAGCAGTACTTC.

The V gene is TRBV2, the J gene TRBJ2-5; TRBD1 might be the D (5 bases). This CDR3 is built from 15 residues. V shed 4 bases and J shed 0 bases, with 12 bases lying between them. Germline assignment: CDR1 SNHLY and CDR2 FYNNEI. CDR3 DNA: TGTGCCAGCAGTGCTCGGACACAGTACCAAGAGACCCAGTACTTC. Translated: CASSARTQYQETQYF.

As for this clone: This sample includes further DNA sequences coding for the same CDR3. The rearrangement links TRBV28 to TRBJ2-7; 9 nucleotides line up with TRBD1. This CDR3 spans 12 amino acids. Germline V gene lookup returns CDR1 MDHEN and CDR2 SYDVKM. V gave up 8 bases and J gave up 2 bases; unmatched junction bases: 1. The CDR3 spells CASRQGAYEQYF. The CDR3 nucleotides read TGTGCCAGCCGACAGGGGGCCTACGAGCAGTACTTC.

The CDR3 protein is CASSLVQAPGQETQYF. In DNA, the CDR3 is TGCGCCAGCAGCTTGGTCCAGGCACCGGGGCAAGAGACCCAGTACTTC. V and J are TRBV5-1 and TRBJ2-5; possibly TRBD2 for D (5 bases). Germline values: CDR1 SGHRS, CDR2 YFSETQ. This CDR3 has 16 amino acids. Trimming took off 0 bases at V and 2 bases at J, with 14 bases between the two ends.

This chain connects TRBV7-3 to TRBJ1-1; unclear D gene. V shed 0 bases and J shed 0 bases, with 2 bases lying between them. CDR3 length: 13 amino acids. CDR1 is SGHTA and CDR2 is FQGTGA in the germline V gene. The CDR3 DNA reads TGTGCCAGCAGCTTAACCATGAACACTGAAGCTTTCTTT. Translation: CASSLTMNTEAFF. Full variable domain (outside the CDR3, taken from reference TRBV7-3 and TRBJ1-1): GAGVSQTPSNKVTEKGKYVELRCDPISGHTALYWYRQSLGQGPEFLIYFQGTGAADDSGLPNDRFFAVRPEGSVSTLKIQRTERGDSAVYLCASSLTMNTEAFFGQGTRLTVV.

This rearrangement joins TRBV27 to TRBJ2-1, with 7 bases lining up with TRBD1. Looked up from germline, CDR1 is MNHEY and CDR2 is SMNVEV (reference sequence). This CDR3 contains 18 residues. V shed 3 bases and J 1 base; nucleotides not matched to a gene: 12. CDR3 region: CASSFTGTASGSYNEQFF. CDR3 DNA: TGTGCCAGCAGTTTTACCGGGACAGCAAGTGGATCCTACAATGAGCAGTTCTTC.

This clone has only one observation. The V and J genes are TRBV7-8 and TRBJ2-7; 10 bases map to TRBD1. Per the germline V gene, CDR1 is SGHVS and CDR2 is FQNEAQ. This CDR3 has 14 residues. V lost 5 bases and J lost 4; bases outside the gene matches: 5. The CDR3 loop is CASSADRGFYEQYF. The CDR3 DNA follows: TGTGCCAGCAGCGCGGACAGGGGGTTTTACGAGCAGTACTTC. The full variable domain, rest sourced from reference TRBV7-8 and TRBJ2-7, is GAGVSQSPRYKVAKRGQDVALRCDPISGHVSLFWYQQALGQGPEFLTYFQNEAQLDKSGLPSDRFFAERPEGSVSTLKIQRTQQEDSAVYLCASSADRGFYEQYFGPGTRLTVT.

The chain links TRBV7-9 to TRBJ2-7; D unclear. The V gene's germline CDR1 is SEHNR and CDR2 FQNEAQ (reference sequence). This CDR3 is built from 14 residues. Trimming removed 3 bases from V and 2 bases from J, with 11 bases in between. In DNA form, the CDR3 reads TGTGCCAGCAGCTTCCCCAGCGAGCCCTACGAGCAGTACTTC. This gives the protein CASSFPSEPYEQYF.

This clone showed up just once. The chain is built from TRBV5-1 and TRBJ1-3; D call uncertain. The CDR3 contains 15 residues. Per germline, CDR1 SGHRS and CDR2 YFSETQ. Trimming removed 0 bases from V and 3 bases from J, with 10 bases in between. Here the CDR3 DNA reads TGCGCCAGCAGCTTGGCTCCTACCGGTGGAAACACCATATATTTT. This translates into CASSLAPTGGNTIYF.